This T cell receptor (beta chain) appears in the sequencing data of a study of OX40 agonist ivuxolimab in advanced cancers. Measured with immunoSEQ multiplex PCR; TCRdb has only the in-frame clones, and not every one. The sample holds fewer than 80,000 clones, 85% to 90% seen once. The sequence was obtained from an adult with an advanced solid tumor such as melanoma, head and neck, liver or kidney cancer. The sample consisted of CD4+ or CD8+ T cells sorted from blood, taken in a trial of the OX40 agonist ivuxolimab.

The DNA of the CDR3 is TGTGCCAGCAGCTCCTTTCCAGGAGGGGGCTCTGGGGCCAACGTCCTGACTTTC. Amino acids: CASSSFPGGGSGANVLTF. This chain links TRBV5-6 with TRBJ2-6; D might be TRBD1 or TRBD2, each matching 6 bases. The germline V gene encodes CDR1 SGHDT and CDR2 YYEEEE. V lost 3 bases to trimming and J lost 0 bases, with 16 bases between them. The CDR3 contains 18 residues.